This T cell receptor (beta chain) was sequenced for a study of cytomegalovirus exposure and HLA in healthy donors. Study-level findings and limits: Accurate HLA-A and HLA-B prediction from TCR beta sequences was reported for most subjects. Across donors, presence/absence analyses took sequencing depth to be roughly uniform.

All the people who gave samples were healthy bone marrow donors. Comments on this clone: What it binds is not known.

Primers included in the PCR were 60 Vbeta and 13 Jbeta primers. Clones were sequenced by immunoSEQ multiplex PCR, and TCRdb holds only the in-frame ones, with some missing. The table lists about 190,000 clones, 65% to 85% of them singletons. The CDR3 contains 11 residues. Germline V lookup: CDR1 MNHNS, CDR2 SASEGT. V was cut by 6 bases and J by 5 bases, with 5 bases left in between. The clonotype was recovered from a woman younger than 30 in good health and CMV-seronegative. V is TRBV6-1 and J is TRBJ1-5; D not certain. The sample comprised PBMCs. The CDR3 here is CASSPDQPQHF. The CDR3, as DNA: TGTGCCAGCAGCCCAGATCAGCCCCAGCATTTT.